The source of this T cell receptor beta chain is a study of Ad26.COV2.S vaccination and SARS-CoV-2 variants. Profiling relied on immunoSEQ multiplex PCR, and the TCRdb table lists in-frame clones only, not all of them. The table includes about 430,000 clones, 75% to 95% detected once. Study-wide findings and caveats: Vaccinees showed greater spike-specific TCR breadth than placebo recipients.

Treatment reported: around 19 received Ad26.COV2.S at low or high dose, single or two shots; 5 received placebo; per-sample allocation not given. Collection of samples fell on day 63 after the first vaccine or placebo injection. This clone has just a few counts. What it recognizes is unknown. The CDR3 has 14 amino acids. The ends were cut back, 4 bases at V and 2 bases at J, with 11 bases in the middle. CDR1 is LNHNV and CDR2 is YYDKDF in the germline V gene (reference sequence). The source was peripheral blood, collected in a trial of Ad26.COV2.S vaccine versus placebo. This TCR was sampled from a person aged 18 to 65 who received the Ad26.COV2.S COVID-19 vaccine or a placebo. The chain combines TRBV15 with TRBJ1-2, with D maybe TRBD1 (5 bases). CDR3 residues: CATSTPTENYGYTF. For the CDR3, the DNA is TGTGCCACCAGCACCCCGACAGAGAACTATGGCTACACCTTC.